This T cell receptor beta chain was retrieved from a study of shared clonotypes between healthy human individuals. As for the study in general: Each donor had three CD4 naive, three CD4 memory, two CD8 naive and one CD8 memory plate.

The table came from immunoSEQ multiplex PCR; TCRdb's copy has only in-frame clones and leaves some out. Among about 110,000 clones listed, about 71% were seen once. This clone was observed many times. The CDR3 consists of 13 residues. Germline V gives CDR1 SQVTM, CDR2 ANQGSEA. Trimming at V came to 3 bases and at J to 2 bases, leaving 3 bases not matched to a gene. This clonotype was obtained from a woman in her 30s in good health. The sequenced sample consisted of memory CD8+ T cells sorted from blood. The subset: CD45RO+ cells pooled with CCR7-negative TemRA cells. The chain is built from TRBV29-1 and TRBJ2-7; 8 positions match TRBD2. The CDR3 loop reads CSVDFGRAYEQYF. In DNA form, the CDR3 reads TGCAGCGTTGATTTCGGGAGGGCCTACGAGCAGTACTTC.